These T cell receptor beta chains were read from a single sample in a study of graft-versus-host responses after intestinal transplantation. These receptors are not linked to any known antigen. The table came from immunoSEQ multiplex PCR; TCRdb's copy has only in-frame clones and leaves some out. The table shows tens of thousands of clones, with over 75% occurring only once. The material sequenced was unstimulated CD4+ T cells sorted from spleen or lymph node cells, taken before transplant. These receptors were obtained from a human donor who was the organ donor for an intestinal transplant. CDR3s leave out the opening cysteine and the closing phenylalanine or tryptophan. The order of the fields is clone size, V gene, J gene, CDR3 protein. Rows give clone size only sometimes, using once, few, many, or a class for an expanded clone.

clone size: .; V gene: TRBV21-1; J gene: TRBJ1-5; CDR3 protein: ASSKRTTRTSYSNQPQH
clone size: .; V gene: TRBV9; J gene: TRBJ2-3; CDR3 protein: ASSVAQGGGTDTQY
clone size: once; V gene: TRBV30; J gene: TRBJ1-3; CDR3 protein: AWGGTGGPGNTIY
clone size: .; V gene: TRBV4-2; J gene: TRBJ1-1; CDR3 protein: ASSQVRNTGLNTEAF
clone size: .; V gene: TRBV6-1; J gene: TRBJ1-1; CDR3 protein: ASSEWHSGEKEAF
clone size: many; V gene: TRBV4-3; J gene: TRBJ1-2; CDR3 protein: ASSREARGGDYGYT
clone size: .; V gene: TRBV19; J gene: TRBJ1-5; CDR3 protein: ASSMTGTGVSNQPQH
clone size: few; V gene: TRBV2; J gene: TRBJ2-3; CDR3 protein: ASSGTSGGSDTQY
clone size: .; V gene: TRBV9; J gene: TRBJ2-5; CDR3 protein: ASSVRGGTSGGGGQETQY
clone size: .; V gene: TRBV5-1; J gene: TRBJ2-5; CDR3 protein: ASSLAVSGGASRETQY
clone size: .; V gene: TRBV5-1; J gene: TRBJ2-1; CDR3 protein: ASSSIPVGQGGNEQF
clone size: .; V gene: TRBV18; J gene: TRBJ1-1; CDR3 protein: ASSPLRSAEAF
clone size: .; V gene: TRBV19; J gene: TRBJ1-4; CDR3 protein: ASSTLGGATNEKLF
clone size: once; V gene: TRBV6-1; J gene: TRBJ2-3; CDR3 protein: ASNGKGTSTDTQY
clone size: .; V gene: TRBV5-6; J gene: TRBJ2-3; CDR3 protein: ASSLSGVTDTQY
clone size: .; V gene: TRBV10-3; J gene: TRBJ1-5; CDR3 protein: ASRQAVSNQPQH
clone size: .; V gene: TRBV6-5; J gene: TRBJ1-6; CDR3 protein: ATGSPLH
clone size: .; V gene: TRBV7-2; J gene: TRBJ2-1; CDR3 protein: ASSWIPSGGANEQF
clone size: .; V gene: TRBV7-2; J gene: TRBJ1-2; CDR3 protein: ASSLRETGYGYT
clone size: .; V gene: TRBV2; J gene: TRBJ2-5; CDR3 protein: ASSDEESQY